The rows below give T cell receptor beta chains drawn from one sample of a study of T cell responses to AZD1222 COVID-19 vaccine. Profiling relied on immunoSEQ multiplex PCR, and the TCRdb table lists in-frame clones only, not all of them. The sample carries about 81,000 clones, about 86% recorded once. The material was peripheral blood, obtained 28 days after the second AZD1222 dose. Every receptor here comes from an adult who received the AZD1222 COVID-19 vaccine. Each CDR3 is given with its conserved first and last residue. Each record gives: clone size, V gene, CDR3 length, J gene, D gene, CDR3 DNA, CDR3 protein. D genes are given only for firm matches. Some rows mark clone size as missing; the rest say once, few, many or name a class of expanded clone.

abundance: NA
v_gene: TRBV6-5
len: 13
j_gene: TRBJ1-2
d_gene: NA
CDR3nt: TGTGCCAGCAGTTACAGACTCTCTGATGGCTACACCTTC
CDR3aa: CASSYRLSDGYTF

abundance: NA
v_gene: TRBV5-1
len: 15
j_gene: TRBJ2-3
d_gene: NA
CDR3nt: TGCGCCAGCAGCTTGGCAGGGCTTAACACAGATACGCAGTATTTT
CDR3aa: CASSLAGLNTDTQYF

abundance: once
v_gene: TRBV5-1
len: 15
j_gene: TRBJ2-3
d_gene: TRBD2
CDR3nt: TGCGCCAGCAGCCCCGGGACTAGCGGCACAGATACGCAGTATTTT
CDR3aa: CASSPGTSGTDTQYF

abundance: NA
v_gene: TRBV18
len: 17
j_gene: TRBJ2-5
d_gene: NA
CDR3nt: TGTGCCAGCTCACCCTTTGAGGGACTTCGCTCCCAAGAGACCCAGTACTTC
CDR3aa: CASSPFEGLRSQETQYF

abundance: NA
v_gene: TRBV28
len: 12
j_gene: TRBJ1-2
d_gene: NA
CDR3nt: TGTGCCAGCAGTTTGGGGCCGTATGGCTACACCTTC
CDR3aa: CASSLGPYGYTF

abundance: NA
v_gene: TRBV7-2
len: 13
j_gene: TRBJ2-1
d_gene: NA
CDR3nt: TGTGCCAGCAGTCTCTCTGGGGATGGTGAGCAGTTCTTC
CDR3aa: CASSLSGDGEQFF

abundance: NA
v_gene: TRBV15
len: 15
j_gene: TRBJ2-3
d_gene: NA
CDR3nt: TGTGCCACCAGCAGAGTCATGGGTCGCACAGATACGCAGTATTTT
CDR3aa: CATSRVMGRTDTQYF

abundance: NA
v_gene: TRBV6-5
len: 15
j_gene: TRBJ2-5
d_gene: TRBD2
CDR3nt: TGTGCCAGCAGTACCCGCGGGGGATTCCAAGAGACCCAGTACTTC
CDR3aa: CASSTRGGFQETQYF

abundance: NA
v_gene: TRBV18
len: 16
j_gene: TRBJ1-4
d_gene: TRBD1
CDR3nt: TGTGCCAGCTCACCCAGGGGGGTTGCAACTAATGAAAAACTGTTTTTT
CDR3aa: CASSPRGVATNEKLFF

abundance: NA
v_gene: TRBV6-5
len: 15
j_gene: TRBJ2-7
d_gene: TRBD2
CDR3nt: TGTGCCAGCAGCCCCCCCGGTAGCGGGTTATACGAGCAGTACTTC
CDR3aa: CASSPPGSGLYEQYF

abundance: once
v_gene: TRBV18
len: 15
j_gene: TRBJ2-7
d_gene: TRBD1
CDR3nt: TGTGCCAGCTCACTCGCACAGGGGGCCAGATACGAGCAGTACTTC
CDR3aa: CASSLAQGARYEQYF

abundance: NA
v_gene: TRBV12-3/TRBV12-4
len: 13
j_gene: TRBJ1-4
d_gene: NA
CDR3nt: TGTGCCAGCAGTTTAGGGATGACGGAAAAACTGTTTTTT
CDR3aa: CASSLGMTEKLFF

abundance: once
v_gene: TRBV28
len: 13
j_gene: TRBJ2-3
d_gene: NA
CDR3nt: TGTGCCAGCAGTTTGGAGGGCCGGCATACGCAGTATTTT
CDR3aa: CASSLEGRHTQYF

abundance: few
v_gene: TRBV19
len: 15
j_gene: TRBJ2-2
d_gene: NA
CDR3nt: TGTGCCAGTAAAAAAGCAGGTTCGAACACCGGGGAGCTGTTTTTT
CDR3aa: CASKKAGSNTGELFF

abundance: NA
v_gene: TRBV11-2
len: 17
j_gene: TRBJ2-5
d_gene: NA
CDR3nt: TGTGCCAGCAGCTTAGGGAGAACAGGGGGACTACAAGAGACCCAGTACTTC
CDR3aa: CASSLGRTGGLQETQYF

abundance: NA
v_gene: TRBV5-1
len: 14
j_gene: TRBJ1-1
d_gene: NA
CDR3nt: TGCGCCAGCAGTCCGGGGGCTGTTCACACTGAAGCTTTCTTT
CDR3aa: CASSPGAVHTEAFF

abundance: NA
v_gene: TRBV6-5
len: 14
j_gene: TRBJ1-1
d_gene: TRBD1
CDR3nt: TGTGCCAGCGAGGGTCGGACCAGGGGGACTGAAGCTTTCTTT
CDR3aa: CASEGRTRGTEAFF